The rows below give T cell receptor beta chains drawn from one sample of a study of blood T cell repertoires in COVID-19. Measured with immunoSEQ multiplex PCR; TCRdb has only the in-frame clones, and not every one. Among approximately 210,000 clones listed, approximately 91% were seen once. The sample comprised peripheral blood. These receptors were taken from a man between 40 and 49 years old with acute or convalescent COVID-19. Each CDR3 is given with its conserved first and last residue. The D gene is left open where the match is weak. Only some rows state a clone size, as once, few, many or a class for expanded clones.

>-|TRBV9|TRBJ1-5|-
TGTGCCAGCAGCGGGTCCGGGGGGCAACAGCCCCAGCATTTT
CASSGSGGQQPQHF
>TRBD1|TRBV5-8|TRBJ2-7|-
TGTGCCAGCAGCTTGGAAGGGGGCCCCTACGAGCAGTACTTC
CASSLEGGPYEQYF
>-|TRBV14|TRBJ2-7|-
TGTGCCAGCCCGGCCGGGGAGCAGTACTTC
CASPAGEQYF
>TRBD1|TRBV6-5|TRBJ1-2|-
TGTGCCAGCAGTTACCTCCCCGGACAGGCATATGGCTACACCTTC
CASSYLPGQAYGYTF
>-|TRBV2|TRBJ1-5|-
TGTGCCAGCAGTGTAGAAGGTTACAGTCAGCCCCAGCATTTT
CASSVEGYSQPQHF
>-|TRBV18|TRBJ1-2|-
TGTGCCAGCTCACCCGCGGAAGGTCCCCATGGCTACACCTTC
CASSPAEGPHGYTF
>TRBD2|TRBV6-6|TRBJ2-4|-
TGTGCCAGCAGCCAGGGACTAGCGGGGGGGCCTAGAAGGGGCAAAAACATTCAGTACTTC
CASSQGLAGGPRRGKNIQYF
>-|TRBV19|TRBJ1-6|-
TGTGCCAGTAGTCCGACACAACCGGGGTCACCCCTCCACTTT
CASSPTQPGSPLHF
>TRBD2|TRBV10-1|TRBJ2-4|-
TGCGCCAGCAGTGAAACTAGCGGGGCGCAGGACATTCAGTACTTC
CASSETSGAQDIQYF
>TRBD1|TRBV5-4|TRBJ1-4|-
TGTGCCAGCAGCATCCAACAGGGGGCGGGTGAAAAACTGTTTTTT
CASSIQQGAGEKLFF
>TRBD2|TRBV7-3|TRBJ2-2|-
TGTGCCAGCAGCCCGGGACTAACGACCGGGGAGCTGTTTTTT
CASSPGLTTGELFF
>-|TRBV6-5|TRBJ1-2|-
TGTGCCAGCCGAAAAAGGACGGGAAATTATGGCTACACCTTC
CASRKRTGNYGYTF
>TRBD2|TRBV28|TRBJ2-1|-
TGTGCCAGCAGTTTATCACGGGGAGCGGGAGGCGATGAGCAGTTCTTC
CASSLSRGAGGDEQFF
>TRBD1|TRBV29-1|TRBJ2-3|-
TGCAGCGTTCCGACAGGGGGCGTTAGGACAGATACGCAGTATTTT
CSVPTGGVRTDTQYF
>TRBD2|TRBV6-5|TRBJ2-2|-
TGTGCCAGCAGTTACTCCCTAGGTAGCGGGAGCGGGGAGCTGTTTTTT
CASSYSLGSGSGELFF
>-|TRBV4-3|TRBJ1-3|-
TGCGCCAGCAGCCAAGGCCAGGGCTCTGGAAACACCATATATTTT
CASSQGQGSGNTIYF
>-|TRBV19|TRBJ1-1|once
TGTGCCAGTAGTATTGTCCCTACTGAAGCTTTCTTT
CASSIVPTEAFF
>TRBD1|TRBV29-1|TRBJ1-5|-
TGCAGCGTTGTAGTAGCAGGGGGTGAGAGCAATCAGCCCCAGCATTTT
CSVVVAGGESNQPQHF
>-|TRBV28|TRBJ2-5|-
TGTGCCAGCAGTTTCCCTCGACTAGAAGCCCTCCAAGAGACCCAGTACTTC
CASSFPRLEALQETQYF
>TRBD1|TRBV7-2|TRBJ2-1|-
TGTGCCAGCAGCTTAGGTGGGACAGGGGGAAGGGATGAGCAGTTCTTC
CASSLGGTGGRDEQFF
>TRBD1|TRBV4-1|TRBJ1-1|-
TGCGCCAGCAGCCTAGGGGGCGGAACTGAAGCTTTCTTT
CASSLGGGTEAFF
>TRBD1|TRBV6-4|TRBJ2-7|-
TGTGCCAGGTGTGGACAGGTCGTCTCCTACGAGCAGTACTTC
CARCGQVVSYEQYF
>TRBD1|TRBV6-5|TRBJ2-7|few
TGTGCCAGCAGGGACAGGTCCTACGAGCAGTACTTC
CASRDRSYEQYF
>TRBD2|TRBV27|TRBJ2-7|-
TGTGCCAGTTCTGGACTAGCGGTCCACGAGCAGTACTTC
CASSGLAVHEQYF
>TRBD1|TRBV19|TRBJ1-1|-
TGTGCCAGCAGCTATATTCAGGGGGCTGAAGCTTTCTTT
CASSYIQGAEAFF
>-|TRBV6-5|TRBJ1-6|-
TGTGCCAGCAGTTACGACGGGGGTTGGGATAATTCACCCCTCCACTTT
CASSYDGGWDNSPLHF
>-|TRBV29-1|TRBJ1-4|-
TGCAGCATACAACAGGTGGGCGAAAAACTGTTTTTT
CSIQQVGEKLFF
>-|TRBV4-1|TRBJ1-5|-
TGCGCCAGCAGCCTAAACAGGGTGAGCAATCAGCCCCAGCATTTT
CASSLNRVSNQPQHF
>TRBD1|TRBV5-4|TRBJ2-7|-
TGTGCCAGCAGCTGGCCGGGACAGGGTCCAAACGAGCAGTACTTC
CASSWPGQGPNEQYF
>TRBD1|TRBV10-2|TRBJ1-4|-
TGCGCCAGCAGTGAGTTCTCGACAGGGGGCTTCACTAATGAAAAACTGTTTTTT
CASSEFSTGGFTNEKLFF
>TRBD1|TRBV4-1|TRBJ1-2|-
TGCGCCAGCAGCCAAGAACAAGGGACAGGCAATGGCTACACCTTC
CASSQEQGTGNGYTF
>-|TRBV7-2|TRBJ2-7|-
TGTGCCAGCAGCTTATATCAGTCATCCTACGAGCAGTACTTC
CASSLYQSSYEQYF